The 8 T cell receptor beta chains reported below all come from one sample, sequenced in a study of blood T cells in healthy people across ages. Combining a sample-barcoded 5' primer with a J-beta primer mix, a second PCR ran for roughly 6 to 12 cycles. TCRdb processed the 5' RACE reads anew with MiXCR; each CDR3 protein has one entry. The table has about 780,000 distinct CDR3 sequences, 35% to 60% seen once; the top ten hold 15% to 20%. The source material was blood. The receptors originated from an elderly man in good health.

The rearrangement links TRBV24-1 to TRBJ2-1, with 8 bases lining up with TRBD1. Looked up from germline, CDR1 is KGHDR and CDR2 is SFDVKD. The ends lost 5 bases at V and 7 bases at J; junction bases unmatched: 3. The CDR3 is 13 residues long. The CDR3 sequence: CATSGDRTNEQFF. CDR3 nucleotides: TGTGCCACCAGTGGGGACAGGACAAATGAGCAGTTCTTC.

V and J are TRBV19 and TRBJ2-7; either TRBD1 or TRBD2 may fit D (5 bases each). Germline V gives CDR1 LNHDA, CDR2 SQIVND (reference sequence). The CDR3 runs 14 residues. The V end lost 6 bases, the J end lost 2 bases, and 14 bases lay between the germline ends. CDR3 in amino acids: CASSIRDGPYEQYF. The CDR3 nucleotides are TGTGCCAGTAGCATCCGGGACGGACCCTACGAGCAGTACTTC. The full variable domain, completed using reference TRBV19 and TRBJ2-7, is DGGITQSPKYLFRKEGQNVTLSCEQNLNHDAMYWYRQDPGQGLRLIYYSQIVNDFQKGDIAEGYSVSREKKESFPLTVTSAQKNPTAFYLCASSIRDGPYEQYFGPGTRLTVT.

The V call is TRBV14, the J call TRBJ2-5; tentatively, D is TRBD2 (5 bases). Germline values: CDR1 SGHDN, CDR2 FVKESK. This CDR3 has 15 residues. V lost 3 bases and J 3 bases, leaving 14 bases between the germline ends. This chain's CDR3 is CASSQGAWVEETQYF. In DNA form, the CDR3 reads TGTGCCAGCAGCCAGGGAGCTTGGGTTGAAGAGACCCAGTACTTC.

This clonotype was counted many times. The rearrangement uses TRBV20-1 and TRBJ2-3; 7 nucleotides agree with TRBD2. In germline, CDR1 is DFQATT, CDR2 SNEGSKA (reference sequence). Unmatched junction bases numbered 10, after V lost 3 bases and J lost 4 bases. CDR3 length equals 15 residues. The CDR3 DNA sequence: TGCAGTGCTAGTGGCGCGCGGGAGCTCCCAGATACGCAGTATTTT. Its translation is CSASGARELPDTQYF.

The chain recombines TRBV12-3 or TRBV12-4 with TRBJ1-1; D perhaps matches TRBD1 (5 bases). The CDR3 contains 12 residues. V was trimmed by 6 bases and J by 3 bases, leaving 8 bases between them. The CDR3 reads CASRQGHTEAFF. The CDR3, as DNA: TGTGCCAGCAGGCAGGGTCACACTGAAGCTTTCTTT.

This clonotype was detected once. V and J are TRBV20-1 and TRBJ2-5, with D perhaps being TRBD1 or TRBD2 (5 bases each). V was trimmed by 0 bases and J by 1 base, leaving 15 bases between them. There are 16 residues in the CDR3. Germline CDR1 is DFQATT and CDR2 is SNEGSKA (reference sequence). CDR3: CSARDLTGPPQETQYF. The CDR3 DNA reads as TGCAGTGCTAGAGATCTGACGGGGCCCCCCCAAGAGACCCAGTACTTC.

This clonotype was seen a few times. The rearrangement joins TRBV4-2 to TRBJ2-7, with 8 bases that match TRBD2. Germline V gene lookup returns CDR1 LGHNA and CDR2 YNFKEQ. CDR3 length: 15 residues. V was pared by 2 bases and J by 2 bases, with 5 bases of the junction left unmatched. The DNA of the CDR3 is TGTGCCAGCAGCCAAACCAGCGGGAGTCCCTACGAGCAGTACTTC. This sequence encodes CASSQTSGSPYEQYF.

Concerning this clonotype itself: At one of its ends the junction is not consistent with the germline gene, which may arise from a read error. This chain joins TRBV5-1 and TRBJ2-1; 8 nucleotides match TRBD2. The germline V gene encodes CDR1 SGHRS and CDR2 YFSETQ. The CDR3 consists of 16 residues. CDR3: CASSLSVAGNNNEQFF. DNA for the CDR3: TGCGCTAGCAGCTTGAGCGTAGCGGGAAATAACAATGAGCAGTTCTTC. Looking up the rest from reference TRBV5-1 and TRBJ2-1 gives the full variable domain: KAGVTQTPRYLIKTRGQQVTLSCSPISGHRSVSWYQQTPGQGLQFLFEYFSETQRNKGNFPGRFSGRQFSNSRSEMNVSTLELGDSALYLCASSLSVAGNNNEQFFGPGTRLTVL.